Listed below are T cell receptor beta chains from one sample, sequenced in a study of lymphopenia after photon versus proton radiotherapy. Method: immunoSEQ multiplex PCR; TCRdb's copy keeps in-frame clones and lacks some. Seen here are fewer than 25,000 clones, about nine tenths observed once, and the top ten hold around 9%. Sequences were derived from peripheral blood, sampled from a patient treated with proton-based radiotherapy. These receptors all stem from a woman between 70 and 85 years old with pancreatic cancer. Some clones in this sample may be carry-over from other donors' samples. Each CDR3 is given with its conserved first and last residue. The D gene is left open where the match is weak. Size values are once, few and many counts, or a class for expanded clones, and some rows have none.

size | J | V | D | CDR3 | DNA
once | TRBJ1-1 | TRBV10-3 | - | CAISDPRTENTEAFF | TGTGCCATCAGTGATCCCCGGACAGAGAACACTGAAGCTTTCTTT
- | TRBJ2-5 | TRBV5-3 | - | CARILRRTQYF | TGTGCCAGAATACTCCGGCGGACCCAGTACTTC
- | TRBJ2-7 | TRBV7-2 | - | CASSIDSSSYEQYF | TGTGCCAGCAGCATCGACAGCAGCTCCTACGAGCAGTACTTC
- | TRBJ2-7 | TRBV21-1 | - | CASTRTGPYEQYF | TGTGCCAGCACCAGGACAGGCCCTTACGAGCAGTACTTC
- | TRBJ2-3 | TRBV27 | TRBD2 | CASSLRLAIDTQYF | TGTGCCAGCAGTTTACGACTAGCGATAGATACGCAGTATTTT
- | TRBJ1-5 | TRBV7-8 | - | CASSLDATGNQPQHF | TGTGCCAGCAGCTTAGATGCCACGGGCAATCAGCCCCAGCATTTT
- | TRBJ1-5 | TRBV10-2 | TRBD1 | CASKKGASNQPQHF | TGCGCCAGCAAAAAGGGGGCGAGCAATCAGCCCCAGCATTTT
- | TRBJ2-2 | TRBV7-8 | - | CASSFGSNTGELFF | TGTGCCAGCAGCTTCGGATCAAACACCGGGGAGCTGTTTTTT
once | TRBJ2-5 | TRBV28 | TRBD1 | CASSSPRQGVETQYF | TGTGCCAGCAGTTCTCCCCGACAGGGGGTTGAGACCCAGTACTTC
- | TRBJ2-7 | TRBV10-3 | - | CAISENGPPYEQYF | TGTGCCATCAGTGAAAACGGGCCTCCCTACGAGCAGTACTTC
- | TRBJ1-4 | TRBV19 | - | CASRLGGGRGLRGNEKLFF | TGTGCCAGTAGGCTTGGTGGCGGCAGAGGCTTGCGGGGTAATGAAAAACTGTTTTTT
- | TRBJ2-1 | TRBV19 | TRBD2 | CASSIRLAGVPEDNEQFF | TGTGCCAGTAGTATTAGGCTAGCGGGAGTCCCGGAGGACAATGAGCAGTTCTTC
- | TRBJ1-4 | TRBV11-2 | - | CASRGQGVSNEKLFF | TGTGCCAGCAGGGGTCAGGGTGTGTCTAATGAAAAACTGTTTTTT
- | TRBJ2-3 | TRBV7-2 | - | CASSSTPGGNTQYF | TGTGCCAGCAGCTCCACCCCGGGGGGCAATACGCAGTATTTT